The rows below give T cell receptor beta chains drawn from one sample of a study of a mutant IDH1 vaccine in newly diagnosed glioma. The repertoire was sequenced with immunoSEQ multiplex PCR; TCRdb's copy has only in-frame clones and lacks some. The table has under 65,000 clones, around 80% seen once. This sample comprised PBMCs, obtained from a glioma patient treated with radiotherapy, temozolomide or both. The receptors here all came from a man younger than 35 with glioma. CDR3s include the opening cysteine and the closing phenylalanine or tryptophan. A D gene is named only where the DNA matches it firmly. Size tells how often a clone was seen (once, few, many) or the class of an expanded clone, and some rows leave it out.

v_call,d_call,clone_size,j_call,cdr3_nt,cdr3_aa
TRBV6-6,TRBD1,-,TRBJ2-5,TGTGCCAGCAGTTACTCGACAGGGGACGAGACCCAGTACTTC,CASSYSTGDETQYF
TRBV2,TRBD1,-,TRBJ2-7,TGTGCCAGCAGTTACCTCACAGGGGGGAGCGAGCAGTACTTC,CASSYLTGGSEQYF
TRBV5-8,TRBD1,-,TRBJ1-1,TGTGCCAGCAGCTCCTTAGACAGGGTCATGAACACTGAAGCTTTCTTT,CASSSLDRVMNTEAFF
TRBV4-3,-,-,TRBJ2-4,TGCGCCAGCAGCCAAGATAGGCGGCAACAGGGGAGGTCGTCCAAAAACATTCAGTACTTC,CASSQDRRQQGRSSKNIQYF
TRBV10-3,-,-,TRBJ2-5,TGTGCCATCAGTGAGTCTTCCGAGGCCCTAGAGACCCAGTACTTC,CAISESSEALETQYF
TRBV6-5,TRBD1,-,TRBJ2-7,TGTGCCAGCAGTCGTTTGACAGGGATCTACGAGCAGTACTTC,CASSRLTGIYEQYF
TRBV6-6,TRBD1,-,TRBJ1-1,TGTGCCAGCAGTTACCCGGACAGGCTCACTGAAGCTTTCTTT,CASSYPDRLTEAFF
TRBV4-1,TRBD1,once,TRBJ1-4,TGCGCCAGCAGCCCTACCCTGACAGGGAGTACTTCTAATGAAAAACTGTTTTTT,CASSPTLTGSTSNEKLFF
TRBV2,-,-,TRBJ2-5,TGTGCCAGTCGGGGTTTAGGGGAGACCCAGTACTTC,CASRGLGETQYF
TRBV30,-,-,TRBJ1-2,TGTGCCCAGTCGACAGAGATCTATGGCTACACCTTC,CAQSTEIYGYTF
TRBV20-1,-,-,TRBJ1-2,TGCAGTGCCAACCACAGGTTTGGCGAGACCTTC,CSANHRFGETF
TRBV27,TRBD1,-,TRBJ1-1,TGTGCCAGCAGTCTCGGACAGGGATACTCGAACACTGAAGCTTTCTTT,CASSLGQGYSNTEAFF
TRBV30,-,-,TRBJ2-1,TGTGCCTGGAGTCCGGGACGCCTCTACAATGAGCAGTTCTTC,CAWSPGRLYNEQFF
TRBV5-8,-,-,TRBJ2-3,TGTGCCAGCAGCTCGGGGGTGCTAGGACCCACAGATACGCAGTATTTT,CASSSGVLGPTDTQYF
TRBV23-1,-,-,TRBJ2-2,TGCGCCAGCACCCCTATTCTTCAGGGGTTCGGGGAGCTGTTTTTT,CASTPILQGFGELFF
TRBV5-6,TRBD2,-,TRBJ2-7,TGTGCCAGCAGCTCGGGGACTACCTCCCCCTACGAGCAGTACTTC,CASSSGTTSPYEQYF